This TCR beta chain was found in a study of cytomegalovirus exposure and HLA in healthy donors. Study conclusions and caveats: In an earlier analysis, in around 590 donors, most V segments appeared productive either ~90% or ~30% of the time.

PCR employed 60 Vbeta and 13 Jbeta primers. Assay: immunoSEQ multiplex PCR; the TCRdb copy retains only in-frame clones and omits some. The data contain about 150,000 clones, over 60% of them singletons. The germline V gene has CDR1 SGHAT and CDR2 FQNNGV. Between the trimmed V and J ends, which lost 2 bases and 7 bases, there was a span of 5 bases. This CDR3 is 12 amino acids long. Comment on this clone: Its antigen remains unidentified.

V is TRBV11-2 and J is TRBJ1-4; D is uncertain. Material: PBMCs. This receptor was taken from a woman between 25 and 40 years old in good health and CMV-seropositive. DNA of the CDR3: TGTGCCAGCAGCTTAAACGGTGAAAAACTGTTTTTT. Protein: CASSLNGEKLFF.